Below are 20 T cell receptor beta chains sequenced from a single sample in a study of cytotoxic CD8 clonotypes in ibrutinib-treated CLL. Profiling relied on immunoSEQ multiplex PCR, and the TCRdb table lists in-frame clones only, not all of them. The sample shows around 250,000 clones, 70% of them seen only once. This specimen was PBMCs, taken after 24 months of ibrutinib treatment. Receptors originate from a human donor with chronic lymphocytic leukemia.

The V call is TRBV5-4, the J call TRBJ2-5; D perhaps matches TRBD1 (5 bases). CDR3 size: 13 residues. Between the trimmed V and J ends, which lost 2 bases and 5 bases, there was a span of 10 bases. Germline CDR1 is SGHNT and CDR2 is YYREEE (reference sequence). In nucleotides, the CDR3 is TGTGCCAGCAGCTTTCAGGCAGGGGAGACCCAGTACTTC. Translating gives CASSFQAGETQYF.

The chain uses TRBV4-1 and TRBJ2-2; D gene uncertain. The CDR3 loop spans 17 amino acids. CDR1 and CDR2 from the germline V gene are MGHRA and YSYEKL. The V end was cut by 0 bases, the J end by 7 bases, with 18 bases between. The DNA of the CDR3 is TGCGCCAGCAGCCAAGATACCGTTTTGGGCCCCAACGGGGAGCTGTTTTTT. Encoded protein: CASSQDTVLGPNGELFF.

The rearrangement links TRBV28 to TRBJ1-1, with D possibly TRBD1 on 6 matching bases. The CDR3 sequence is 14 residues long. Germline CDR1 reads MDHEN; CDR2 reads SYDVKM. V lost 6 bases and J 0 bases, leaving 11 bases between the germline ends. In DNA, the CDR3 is TGTGCCAGCAGGCAGGGGTGGATGAACACTGAAGCTTTCTTT. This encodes CASRQGWMNTEAFF.

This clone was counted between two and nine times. The CDR3 protein is CSVEGQAGDYGYTF. Here the CDR3 DNA reads TGCAGCGTTGAGGGACAGGCGGGGGACTATGGCTACACCTTC. The gene calls are TRBV29-1 and TRBJ1-2; 8 nucleotides align to TRBD1. J lost 3 bases, V lost 3 bases, and 6 bases had no gene match. The CDR3 contains 14 residues. CDR1 and CDR2 from the germline V gene are SQVTM and ANQGSEA.

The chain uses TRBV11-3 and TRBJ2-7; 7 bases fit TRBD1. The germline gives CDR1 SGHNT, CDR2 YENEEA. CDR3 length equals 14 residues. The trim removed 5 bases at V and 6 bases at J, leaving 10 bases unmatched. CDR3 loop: CASSPSLTGREQYF. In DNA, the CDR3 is TGTGCCAGCAGCCCTAGCCTGACAGGGCGCGAGCAGTACTTC.

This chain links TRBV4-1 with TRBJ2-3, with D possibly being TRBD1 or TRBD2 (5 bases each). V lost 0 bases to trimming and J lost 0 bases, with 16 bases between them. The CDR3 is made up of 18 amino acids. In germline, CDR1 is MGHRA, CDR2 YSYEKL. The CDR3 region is CASSQDMGFGASTDTQYF. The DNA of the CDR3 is TGCGCCAGCAGCCAAGATATGGGGTTCGGGGCTAGCACAGATACGCAGTATTTT.

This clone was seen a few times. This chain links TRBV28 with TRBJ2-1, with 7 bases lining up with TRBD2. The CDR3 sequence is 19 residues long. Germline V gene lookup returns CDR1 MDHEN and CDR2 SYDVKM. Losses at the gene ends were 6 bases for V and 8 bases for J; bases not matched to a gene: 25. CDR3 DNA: TGTGCCAGCAGCTACTTAACCCGGCCTCTGGCGGGGGTGGGGGATGAGCAGTTCTTC. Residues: CASSYLTRPLAGVGDEQFF.

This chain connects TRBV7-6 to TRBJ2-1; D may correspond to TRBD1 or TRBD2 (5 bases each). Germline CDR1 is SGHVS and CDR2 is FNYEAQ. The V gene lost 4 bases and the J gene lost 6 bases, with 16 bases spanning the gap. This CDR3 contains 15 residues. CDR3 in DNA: TGTGCCAGCAGCTCCGGGACCATGCAGGGCAATGAGCAGTTCTTC. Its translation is CASSSGTMQGNEQFF.

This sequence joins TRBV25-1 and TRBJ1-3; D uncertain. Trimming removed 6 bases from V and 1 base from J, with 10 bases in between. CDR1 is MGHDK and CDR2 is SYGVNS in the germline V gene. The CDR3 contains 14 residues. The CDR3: CASSSSGSGNTIYF. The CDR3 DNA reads TGTGCCAGCAGCTCCTCGGGATCTGGAAACACCATATATTTT.

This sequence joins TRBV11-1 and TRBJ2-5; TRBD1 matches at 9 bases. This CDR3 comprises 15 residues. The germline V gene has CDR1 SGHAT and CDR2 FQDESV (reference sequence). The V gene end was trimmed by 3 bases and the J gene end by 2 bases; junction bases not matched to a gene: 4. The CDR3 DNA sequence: TGTGCCAGCAGCTTCCGGGACAGGGATCAAGAGACCCAGTACTTC. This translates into CASSFRDRDQETQYF.

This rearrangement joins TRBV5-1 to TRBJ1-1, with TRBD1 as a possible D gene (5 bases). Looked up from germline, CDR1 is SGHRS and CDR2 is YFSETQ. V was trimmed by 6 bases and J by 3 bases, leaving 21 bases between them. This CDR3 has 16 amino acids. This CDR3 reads CASTQTERVRDTEAFF. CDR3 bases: TGCGCCAGCACCCAGACAGAGAGGGTTAGAGACACTGAAGCTTTCTTT.

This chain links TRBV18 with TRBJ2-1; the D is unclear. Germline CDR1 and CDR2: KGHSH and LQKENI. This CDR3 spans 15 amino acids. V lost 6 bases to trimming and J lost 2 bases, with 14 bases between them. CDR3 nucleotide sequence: TGTGCCAGCTCCCCTTTGGGGTTTACCTACAATGAGCAGTTCTTC. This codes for CASSPLGFTYNEQFF.

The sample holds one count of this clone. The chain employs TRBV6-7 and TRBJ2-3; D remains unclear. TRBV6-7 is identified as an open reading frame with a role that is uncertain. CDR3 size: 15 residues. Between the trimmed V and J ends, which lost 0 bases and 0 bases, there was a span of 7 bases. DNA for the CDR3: TGTGCCAGCAGTTACTCGAAATCGAGCACAGATACGCAGTATTTT. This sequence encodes CASSYSKSSTDTQYF.

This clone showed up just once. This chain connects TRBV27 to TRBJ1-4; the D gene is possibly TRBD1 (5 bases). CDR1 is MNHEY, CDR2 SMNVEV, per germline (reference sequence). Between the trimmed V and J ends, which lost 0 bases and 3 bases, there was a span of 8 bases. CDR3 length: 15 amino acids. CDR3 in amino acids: CASSLSGTPNEKLFF. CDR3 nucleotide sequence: TGTGCCAGCAGTTTATCCGGGACCCCTAATGAAAAACTGTTTTTT.

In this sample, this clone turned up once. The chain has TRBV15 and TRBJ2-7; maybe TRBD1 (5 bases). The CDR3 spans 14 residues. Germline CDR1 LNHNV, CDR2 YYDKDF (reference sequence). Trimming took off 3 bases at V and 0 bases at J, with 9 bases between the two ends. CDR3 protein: CATSRTVDSYEQYF. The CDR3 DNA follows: TGTGCCACCAGCAGGACAGTAGACTCCTACGAGCAGTACTTC.

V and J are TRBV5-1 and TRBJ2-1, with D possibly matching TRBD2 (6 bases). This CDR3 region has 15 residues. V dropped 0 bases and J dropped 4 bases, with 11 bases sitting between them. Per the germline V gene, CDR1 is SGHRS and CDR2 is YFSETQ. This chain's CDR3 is CASSLDSGTYNEQFF. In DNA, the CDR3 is TGCGCCAGCAGCTTGGATAGCGGCACATACAATGAGCAGTTCTTC.

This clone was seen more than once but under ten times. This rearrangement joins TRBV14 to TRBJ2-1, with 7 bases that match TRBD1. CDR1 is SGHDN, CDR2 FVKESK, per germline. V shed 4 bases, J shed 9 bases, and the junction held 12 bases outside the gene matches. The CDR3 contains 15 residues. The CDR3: CASSPLAGGSVEQFF. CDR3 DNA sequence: TGTGCCAGCAGCCCTCTGGCAGGGGGTTCGGTTGAGCAGTTCTTC.

CDR3 in amino acids: CASSKGVEETQYF. In nucleotides, the CDR3 is TGCGCCAGCAGTAAGGGAGTTGAAGAGACCCAGTACTTC. The gene calls are TRBV5-1 and TRBJ2-5; possibly TRBD2 for D (5 bases). The CDR3 contains 13 residues. The germline V gene has CDR1 SGHRS and CDR2 YFSETQ. Trimming left V 5 bases short and J 3 bases short, with 11 bases between.

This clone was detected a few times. The CDR3 region has the DNA TGTGCCAGGAGAGAGGGAGCTGGATACGAGCAGTACTTC. It specifies CARREGAGYEQYF. The chain has TRBV10-3 and TRBJ2-7; D might be TRBD2 (5 bases). Germline CDR1 ENHRY, CDR2 SYGVKD. Trimming removed 10 bases at V and 4 bases at J, with 17 bases between. CDR3 length: 13 residues.

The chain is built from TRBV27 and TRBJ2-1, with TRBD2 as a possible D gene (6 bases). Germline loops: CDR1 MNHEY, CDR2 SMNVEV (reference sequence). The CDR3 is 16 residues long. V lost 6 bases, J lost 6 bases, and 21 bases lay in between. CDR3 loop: CASSPWGVDWSNEQFF. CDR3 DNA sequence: TGTGCCAGCAGCCCCTGGGGGGTAGACTGGAGCAATGAGCAGTTCTTC.